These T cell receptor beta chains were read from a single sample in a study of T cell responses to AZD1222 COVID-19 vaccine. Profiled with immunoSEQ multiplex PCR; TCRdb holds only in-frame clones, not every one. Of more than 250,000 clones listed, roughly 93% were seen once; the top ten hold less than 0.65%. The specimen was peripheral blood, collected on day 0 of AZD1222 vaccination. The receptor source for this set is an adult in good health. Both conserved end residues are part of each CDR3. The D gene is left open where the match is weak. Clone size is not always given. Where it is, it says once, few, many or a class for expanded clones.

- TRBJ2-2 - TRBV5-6 CASSLVQGSTGELFF TGTGCCAGCAGCTTGGTCCAGGGGAGCACCGGGGAGCTGTTTTTT
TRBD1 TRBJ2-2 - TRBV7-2 CASSLGGGGTGELFF TGTGCCAGCAGCTTAGGAGGGGGCGGGACCGGGGAGCTGTTTTTT
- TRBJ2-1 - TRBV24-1 CATSDPGRGLGNEQFF TGTGCCACCAGTGATCCCGGCAGGGGTTTAGGGAATGAGCAGTTCTTC
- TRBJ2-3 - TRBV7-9 CASSLAGVDTQYF TGTGCCAGCAGCTTAGCTGGCGTAGATACGCAGTATTTT
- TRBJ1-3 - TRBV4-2 CASSPGHGGGNTIYF TGTGCCAGCAGCCCGGGTCATGGAGGGGGAAACACCATATATTTT
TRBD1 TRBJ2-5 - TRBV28 CASRGQGARETQYF TGTGCCAGCAGGGGACAGGGGGCGCGGGAGACCCAGTACTTC
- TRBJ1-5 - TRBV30 CAWSTQGRGYSNQPQHF TGTGCCTGGAGTACCCAGGGAAGGGGGTATAGCAATCAGCCCCAGCATTTT
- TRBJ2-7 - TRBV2 CASRDGVEQYF TGTGCCAGCAGGGACGGGGTCGAGCAGTACTTC
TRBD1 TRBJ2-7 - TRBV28 CASSPPGTGGAAEQYF TGTGCCAGCAGTCCTCCCGGGACAGGGGGCGCAGCCGAGCAGTACTTC
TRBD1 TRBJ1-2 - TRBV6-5 CASRDRGTLYGYTF TGTGCCAGCAGGGACAGGGGTACCCTTTATGGCTACACCTTC
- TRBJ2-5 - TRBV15 CATSREQGLETQYF TGTGCCACCAGCAGAGAGCAGGGCCTGGAGACCCAGTACTTC
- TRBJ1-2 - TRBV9 CASSVSRWGSYGYTF TGTGCCAGCAGCGTCTCAAGGTGGGGGAGCTATGGCTACACCTTC
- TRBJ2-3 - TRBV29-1 CSVGDETDTQYF TGCAGCGTAGGAGACGAAACAGATACGCAGTATTTT
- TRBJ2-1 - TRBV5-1 CASSPGSLGNEQFF TGCGCCAGCAGCCCCGGCTCCCTGGGGAATGAGCAGTTCTTC
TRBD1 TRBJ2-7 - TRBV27 CATGQGAGEQYF TGTGCCACAGGACAGGGGGCGGGGGAGCAGTACTTC
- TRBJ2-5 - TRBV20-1 CSAPSQETQYF TGCAGTGCCCCGTCCCAAGAGACCCAGTACTTC
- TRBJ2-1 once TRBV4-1 CASSQGAVTYNEQFF TGCGCCAGCAGCCAAGGAGCGGTAACCTACAATGAGCAGTTCTTC
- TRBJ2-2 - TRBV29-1 CSVNQGGTGELFF TGCAGCGTTAATCAGGGTGGAACCGGGGAGCTGTTTTTT
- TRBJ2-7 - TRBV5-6 CASSLVQNYEQYF TGTGCCAGCAGCTTGGTACAGAACTACGAGCAGTACTTC
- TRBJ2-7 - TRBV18 CASSPTGKGYEQYF TGTGCCAGCTCACCTACTGGTAAAGGGTACGAGCAGTACTTC
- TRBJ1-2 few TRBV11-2 CASSDRRTNYGYTF TGTGCCAGCAGCGACCGGAGAACTAATTATGGCTACACCTTC
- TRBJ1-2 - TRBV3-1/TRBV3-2 CASSPGPEEGYTF TGTGCCAGCAGCCCGGGCCCAGAGGAGGGCTACACCTTC
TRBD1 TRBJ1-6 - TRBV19 CASSGQGEGSPLHF TGTGCCAGTAGCGGACAGGGCGAAGGTTCACCCCTCCACTTT